This passage covers 15 T cell receptor beta chains from one sample sequenced in a study of blood T cell repertoires in COVID-19. Some clones are missing from TCRdb's copy, which holds only in-frame ones; the method was immunoSEQ multiplex PCR. The table lists about 180,000 clones, 75% to 90% of them singletons. The specimen was PBMCs or T cells enriched from blood (not recorded which). These receptors were collected from a middle-aged woman with acute COVID-19.

The rearrangement links TRBV7-8 to TRBJ1-6; D gene unclear. CDR1 and CDR2 (germline): SGHVS, FQNEAQ. The CDR3 sequence is 15 residues long. V lost 5 bases to trimming and J lost 9 bases, with 17 bases between them. CDR3: CASSPGVGVASPLHF. The CDR3, as DNA: TGTGCCAGCAGCCCCGGGGTCGGGGTGGCTTCACCCCTCCACTTT.

V gene TRBV7-9 combines with J gene TRBJ2-1; the match to TRBD2 covers 9 bases. There are 19 residues in the CDR3. The germline CDR1 and CDR2 sequences are SEHNR and FQNEAQ (reference sequence). After removal of 4 bases from V and 0 bases from J, the junction contained 13 bases not matched to a gene. The CDR3 sequence is CASSSIPGTSSNSYNEQFF. For the CDR3, the DNA is TGTGCCAGCAGCTCGATACCCGGGACTAGCAGCAACTCCTACAATGAGCAGTTCTTC. The variable domain in full, completed from reference TRBV7-9 and TRBJ2-1, reads DTGVSQNPRHKITKRGQNVTFRCDPISEHNRLYWYRQTLGQGPEFLTYFQNEAQLEKSRLLSDRFSAERPKGSFSTLEIQRTEQGDSAMYLCASSSIPGTSSNSYNEQFFGPGTRLTVL.

This chain uses TRBV5-1 with TRBJ1-2; 8 positions agree with TRBD1. Germline lookup yields CDR1 SGHRS and CDR2 YFSETQ. This CDR3 is 13 amino acids long. The V segment lost 6 bases and the J segment 8 bases; nucleotides outside the gene matches: 9. CDR3: CASTLTGGGGYTF. CDR3 bases: TGCGCCAGCACCTTAACAGGGGGAGGAGGCTACACCTTC.

This clone occurred once. The V call is TRBV29-1, the J call TRBJ2-7, with a possible D match to TRBD2 (5 bases). V was pared by 6 bases and J by 2 bases, with 14 bases between. The germline CDR1 and CDR2 sequences are SQVTM and ANQGSEA. The CDR3 extends over 13 amino acids. The CDR3 coding sequence is TGCAGCGTGAGGGTCTCGAATACCTACGAGCAGTACTTC. It is translated as CSVRVSNTYEQYF.

The CDR3 sequence is CASSVRTLGQGGYNEQFF. Written as DNA, the CDR3 is TGTGCCAGCAGCGTAAGAACATTGGGGCAGGGAGGCTACAATGAGCAGTTCTTC. The V gene is TRBV9, the J gene TRBJ2-1; D is possibly TRBD2 (6 bases). The CDR3 spans 18 residues. V lost 1 base and J lost 3, with 20 bases in between. CDR1 is SGDLS, CDR2 YYNGEE, per germline.

This chain uses TRBV5-1 with TRBJ2-5; 8 nucleotides line up with TRBD1. Per the germline V gene, CDR1 is SGHRS and CDR2 is YFSETQ. Unmatched junction bases numbered 14, after V lost 3 bases and J lost 4 bases. The length of the CDR3 is 17 residues. In DNA form, the CDR3 reads TGCGCCAGCAGCTCCGCAGGGGGCGGTTTCAGGGGAGAGACCCAGTACTTC. Translation: CASSSAGGGFRGETQYF.

The genes are TRBV28 and TRBJ1-2; 12 bases fit TRBD1. Trimming cost V 7 bases and J 8 bases; bases outside gene matches: 11. The germline V gene encodes CDR1 MDHEN and CDR2 SYDVKM. There are 15 residues in the CDR3. CDR3 amino acids: CASTFPGTGGAGYTF. The CDR3 DNA follows: TGTGCCAGCACCTTTCCCGGGACAGGGGGCGCGGGCTACACCTTC.

This chain connects TRBV2 to TRBJ2-7, with a weak D call TRBD1 (6 bases). CDR3 length: 14 residues. V was pared by 2 bases and J by 1 base, with 9 bases between. Germline V gene data show CDR1 as SNHLY and CDR2 as FYNNEI. The CDR3 DNA follows: TGTGCCAGCAGTGAAAACAGGGAATCCTACGAGCAGTACTTC. As protein: CASSENRESYEQYF.

The genes are TRBV6-1 and TRBJ2-5, with D tentatively TRBD1 (6 bases). This CDR3 spans 15 amino acids. The germline gives CDR1 MNHNS, CDR2 SASEGT. With 0 bases removed from V and 1 base from J, the gap between germline ends came to 9 bases. The CDR3 is CASSEAGQSQETQYF. The CDR3 DNA is TGTGCCAGCAGTGAAGCCGGACAGTCCCAAGAGACCCAGTACTTC.

The chain recombines TRBV19 with TRBJ1-5; 8 bases agree with TRBD1. Per germline, CDR1 LNHDA and CDR2 SQIVND (reference sequence). The length of the CDR3 is 16 residues. V dropped 1 base and J dropped 8; count of bases not matched to a gene: 10. CDR3 bases: TGTGCCAGTAGTATAGGATTACGGGACAGGAAGAAGCCCCAGCATTTT. As protein: CASSIGLRDRKKPQHF. Combining the CDR3 with reference TRBV19 and TRBJ1-5 gives the whole variable domain DGGITQSPKYLFRKEGQNVTLSCEQNLNHDAMYWYRQDPGQGLRLIYYSQIVNDFQKGDIAEGYSVSREKKESFPLTVTSAQKNPTAFYLCASSIGLRDRKKPQHFGDGTRLSIL.

The genes are TRBV3-1 (or the pseudogene TRBV3-2) and TRBJ2-7; TRBD2 agrees at 10 bases. J gave up 4 bases and V 4 bases, and 7 bases lay outside the gene matches. Germline assignment: CDR1 LGHDT and CDR2 YNNKEL (reference sequence). The CDR3 sequence is 15 residues long. CDR3 in amino acids: CASSRDTSGIYEQYF. The CDR3 DNA is TGTGCCAGCAGCCGAGACACTAGCGGGATTTACGAGCAGTACTTC.

The chain carries TRBV29-1 and TRBJ1-2; TRBD1 might be the D (5 bases). The CDR3 is 13 amino acids. The V gene's germline CDR1 is SQVTM and CDR2 ANQGSEA. The ends were cut back, 6 bases at V and 3 bases at J, with 14 bases in the middle. This CDR3 reads CSVPAGPYYGYTF. CDR3 nucleotides: TGCAGCGTACCCGCGGGACCCTACTATGGCTACACCTTC. The full variable domain, completed using reference TRBV29-1 and TRBJ1-2, is SAVISQKPSRDICQRGTSLTIQCQVDSQVTMMFWYRQQPGQSLTLIATANQGSEATYESGFVIDKFPISRPNLTFSTLTVSNMSPEDSSIYLCSVPAGPYYGYTFGSGTRLTVV.

The V call is TRBV4-2, the J call TRBJ2-2, with D perhaps TRBD2 (6 bases). Germline CDR1 LGHNA, CDR2 YNFKEQ. Trimming shortened V by 4 bases and J by 5 bases, and 26 bases separated the two germline ends. The CDR3 is 19 amino acids. CDR3 sequence (DNA): TGTGCCAGCAGCCTCCGTCCCCCATGGACTAACCAAGCAACCGGGGAGCTGTTTTTT. This codes for CASSLRPPWTNQATGELFF.

V gene TRBV15 combines with J gene TRBJ2-3; no clear D gene. V lost 5 bases and J lost 3, with 9 bases in between. CDR3 length: 13 residues. Germline values: CDR1 LNHNV, CDR2 YYDKDF (reference sequence). The CDR3: CATSQGVTDTQYF. The CDR3 nucleotides read TGTGCCACCAGCCAAGGAGTAACAGATACGCAGTATTTT.

This chain's CDR3 is CASSPRTTGDYEQYF. The CDR3 DNA reads as TGTGCCAGCAGCCCGAGAACGACGGGAGACTACGAGCAGTACTTC. The chain is built from TRBV7-9 and TRBJ2-7; tentatively, D is TRBD2 (6 bases). CDR3 length equals 15 residues. The V and J ends lost 5 bases and 3 bases respectively, with 17 bases between them. Germline V lookup: CDR1 SEHNR, CDR2 FQNEAQ (reference sequence).